This is a list of T cell receptor beta chains from one sample in a study of cytomegalovirus exposure and HLA in healthy donors. The method was immunoSEQ multiplex PCR; TCRdb's version includes in-frame clones alone and lacks a portion of them. The top ten hold around 4.1% of the sample, which has about 100,000 clones, about 80% seen once. The sequencing sample was made of PBMCs. The receptors were gathered from a middle-aged man in good health and CMV-seronegative. Each CDR3 is given with its conserved first and last residue. The D gene is left open where the match is weak. Rows give clone size only sometimes, using once, few, many, or a class for an expanded clone.

clone size: NA
D gene: TRBD1
J gene: TRBJ2-1
V gene: TRBV15
CDR3 DNA: TGTGCCACCAGCAGCACCCTTGACAGGGTAAATGAGCAGTTCTTC
CDR3 protein: CATSSTLDRVNEQFF

clone size: NA
D gene: TRBD2
J gene: TRBJ2-5
V gene: TRBV5-1
CDR3 DNA: TGCGCCAGCAGCTTGCGGGGGGGCAGGGAGACCCAGTACTTC
CDR3 protein: CASSLRGGRETQYF

clone size: NA
D gene: NA
J gene: TRBJ1-5
V gene: TRBV10-3
CDR3 DNA: TGTGCCATCAGTGGACAGGATAGCAATCAGCCCCAGCATTTT
CDR3 protein: CAISGQDSNQPQHF

clone size: few
D gene: TRBD1
J gene: TRBJ1-4
V gene: TRBV4-1
CDR3 DNA: TGCGCCAGCAGCCAAGAGTTACAGGGGTATAATGAAAAACTGTTTTTT
CDR3 protein: CASSQELQGYNEKLFF

clone size: NA
D gene: TRBD2
J gene: TRBJ2-7
V gene: TRBV7-9
CDR3 DNA: TGTTCCAGCCGAAGGGCTAGCGGGGGCTCCTACGAGCAGTACTTC
CDR3 protein: CSSRRASGGSYEQYF

clone size: NA
D gene: TRBD2
J gene: TRBJ2-7
V gene: TRBV9
CDR3 DNA: TGTGCCAGCAGCGTAGGGGGGACTAGCGGGGGTGTCGAGCAGTACTTC
CDR3 protein: CASSVGGTSGGVEQYF

clone size: NA
D gene: NA
J gene: TRBJ2-7
V gene: TRBV21-1
CDR3 DNA: TGTGCCAGCAGCTCACAAAGGCGGGGCCCGACCTACGAGCAGTACTTC
CDR3 protein: CASSSQRRGPTYEQYF

clone size: NA
D gene: TRBD2
J gene: TRBJ2-2
V gene: TRBV10-3
CDR3 DNA: TGTGCCATCAGGTCGGGACTAGCGACCTCCACGAACACCGGGGAGCTGTTTTTT
CDR3 protein: CAIRSGLATSTNTGELFF

clone size: NA
D gene: NA
J gene: TRBJ2-4
V gene: TRBV6-8
CDR3 DNA: TGTGCCAGCAGCCGGACTGCGAGGAGGATAGCCAAAAACATTCAGTACTTC
CDR3 protein: CASSRTARRIAKNIQYF

clone size: medium-sized
D gene: TRBD1
J gene: TRBJ1-2
V gene: TRBV27
CDR3 DNA: TGTGCCAGCAGTTTAGGGACAGGGACCTATGGCTACACCTTC
CDR3 protein: CASSLGTGTYGYTF

clone size: NA
D gene: NA
J gene: TRBJ1-6
V gene: TRBV27
CDR3 DNA: TGTGCCAGCAGTCCCAGGGTAGGCTCACCCCTCCACTTT
CDR3 protein: CASSPRVGSPLHF

clone size: few
D gene: NA
J gene: TRBJ2-3
V gene: TRBV6-4
CDR3 DNA: TGTGCCAGCAGTGACCTGGGACTCACAGATACGCAGTATTTT
CDR3 protein: CASSDLGLTDTQYF

clone size: NA
D gene: NA
J gene: TRBJ2-1
V gene: TRBV19
CDR3 DNA: TGTGCCAGTAGTATACAGGGGCGTAATGAGCAGTTCTTC
CDR3 protein: CASSIQGRNEQFF

clone size: NA
D gene: NA
J gene: TRBJ1-2
V gene: TRBV30
CDR3 DNA: TGTGCCCTAAATGGGGGCAGGACCCAGTCTAACTATGGCTACACCTTC
CDR3 protein: CALNGGRTQSNYGYTF

clone size: NA
D gene: NA
J gene: TRBJ1-1
V gene: TRBV5-1
CDR3 DNA: TGCGCCAGCAGGGGTGAGGGACTGAACACTGGAGCTTTCTTT
CDR3 protein: CASRGEGLNTGAFF

clone size: NA
D gene: NA
J gene: TRBJ2-5
V gene: TRBV6-5
CDR3 DNA: TGTGCCAGCAGCATCGACGGGAACCAAGAGACCCAGTACTTC
CDR3 protein: CASSIDGNQETQYF

clone size: NA
D gene: TRBD2
J gene: TRBJ2-1
V gene: TRBV4-2
CDR3 DNA: TGTGCCAGCAGCCAAGATAGCGGGGGAGCTACTGTCCACAATGAGCAGTTCTTC
CDR3 protein: CASSQDSGGATVHNEQFF

clone size: few
D gene: TRBD1
J gene: TRBJ2-5
V gene: TRBV7-7
CDR3 DNA: TGTGCTAGCGCGGTAGGGACAGGGGGAAGAGAGACCCAGTACTTC
CDR3 protein: CASAVGTGGRETQYF

clone size: NA
D gene: TRBD1
J gene: TRBJ1-1
V gene: TRBV2
CDR3 DNA: TGTGCCAGCAACCAGGGGGCGGACACTGAAGCTTTCTTT
CDR3 protein: CASNQGADTEAFF

clone size: once
D gene: NA
J gene: TRBJ1-2
V gene: TRBV29-1
CDR3 DNA: TGCAGCGTTGAAGATCAGGGGTGGGAAGGCGGCTACACCTTC
CDR3 protein: CSVEDQGWEGGYTF

clone size: NA
D gene: NA
J gene: TRBJ1-5
V gene: TRBV6-5
CDR3 DNA: TGTGCCAGCAGTACAAGCAGGTCTGGCAATCAGCCCCAGCATTTT
CDR3 protein: CASSTSRSGNQPQHF

clone size: NA
D gene: NA
J gene: TRBJ1-1
V gene: TRBV28
CDR3 DNA: TGTGCCAGCAGTTCCGGTGCCTCGGCTTTCTTT
CDR3 protein: CASSSGASAFF

clone size: NA
D gene: NA
J gene: TRBJ1-2
V gene: TRBV5-1
CDR3 DNA: TGCGCCAGCAGCTCGGACGGACAGAACTATGGCTACACCTTC
CDR3 protein: CASSSDGQNYGYTF

clone size: NA
D gene: TRBD2
J gene: TRBJ2-7
V gene: TRBV30
CDR3 DNA: TGTGCCGTGGCGGCGGGGGGTACCTACGAGCAGTACTTC
CDR3 protein: CAVAAGGTYEQYF

clone size: NA
D gene: TRBD1
J gene: TRBJ1-4
V gene: TRBV2
CDR3 DNA: TGTGCCAGCAGTTTCACAGGGGCCTATAATGAAAAACTGTTTTTT
CDR3 protein: CASSFTGAYNEKLFF

clone size: once
D gene: NA
J gene: TRBJ2-2
V gene: TRBV5-1
CDR3 DNA: TGCGCCAGCAGCTTGTTAGAGGGAGACACCGGGGAGCTGTTTTTT
CDR3 protein: CASSLLEGDTGELFF

clone size: once
D gene: TRBD1
J gene: TRBJ1-2
V gene: TRBV11-2
CDR3 DNA: TGTGCCAGCAGCAATCAGGGGGCTAACTATGGCTACACCTTC
CDR3 protein: CASSNQGANYGYTF

clone size: NA
D gene: TRBD1
J gene: TRBJ1-2
V gene: TRBV27
CDR3 DNA: TGTGCCAGCAGTTTAGGGCAGGGGGCGGGCTACACCTTC
CDR3 protein: CASSLGQGAGYTF

clone size: NA
D gene: NA
J gene: TRBJ2-1
V gene: TRBV10-3
CDR3 DNA: TGTGCCATCAGTGAGTCTAACAATGAGCAGTTCTTC
CDR3 protein: CAISESNNEQFF